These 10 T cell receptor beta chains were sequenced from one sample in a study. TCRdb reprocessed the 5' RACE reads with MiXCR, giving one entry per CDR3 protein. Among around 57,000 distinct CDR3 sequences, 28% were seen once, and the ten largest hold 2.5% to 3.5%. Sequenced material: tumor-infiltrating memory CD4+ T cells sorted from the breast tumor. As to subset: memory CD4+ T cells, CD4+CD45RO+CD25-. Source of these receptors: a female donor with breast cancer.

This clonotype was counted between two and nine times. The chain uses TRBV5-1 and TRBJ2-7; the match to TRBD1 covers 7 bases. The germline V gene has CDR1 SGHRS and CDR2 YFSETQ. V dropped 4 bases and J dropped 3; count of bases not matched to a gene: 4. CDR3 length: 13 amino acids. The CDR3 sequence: CASSARQGYEQYF. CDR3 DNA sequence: TGCGCCAGCAGCGCGAGACAGGGCTACGAGCAGTACTTC.

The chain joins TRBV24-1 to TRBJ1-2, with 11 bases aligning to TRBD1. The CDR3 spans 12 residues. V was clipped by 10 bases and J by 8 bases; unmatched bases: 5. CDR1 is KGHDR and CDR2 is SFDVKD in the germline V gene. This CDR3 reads CATGQGAGGYTF. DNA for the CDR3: TGTGCCACTGGACAGGGGGCCGGCGGCTACACCTTC.

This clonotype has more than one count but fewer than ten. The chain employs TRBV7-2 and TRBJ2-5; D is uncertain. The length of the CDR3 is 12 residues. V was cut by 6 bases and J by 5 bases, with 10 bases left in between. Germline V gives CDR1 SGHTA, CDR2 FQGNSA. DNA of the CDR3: TGTGCCAGCAGGAAGAATAGTGAGACCCAGTACTTC. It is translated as CASRKNSETQYF.

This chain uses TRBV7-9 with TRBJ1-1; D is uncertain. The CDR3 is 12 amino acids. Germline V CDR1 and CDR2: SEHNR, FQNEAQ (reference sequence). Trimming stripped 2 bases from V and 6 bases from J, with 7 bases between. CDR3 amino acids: CASSLSYAEAFF. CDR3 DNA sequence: TGTGCCAGCAGCTTATCCTATGCTGAAGCTTTCTTT.

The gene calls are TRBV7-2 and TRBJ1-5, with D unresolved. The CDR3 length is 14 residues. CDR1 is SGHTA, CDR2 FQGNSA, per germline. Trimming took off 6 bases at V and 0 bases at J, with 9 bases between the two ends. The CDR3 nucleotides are TGTGCCAGCAGGACATCTCATAGCAATCAGCCCCAGCATTTT. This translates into CASRTSHSNQPQHF.

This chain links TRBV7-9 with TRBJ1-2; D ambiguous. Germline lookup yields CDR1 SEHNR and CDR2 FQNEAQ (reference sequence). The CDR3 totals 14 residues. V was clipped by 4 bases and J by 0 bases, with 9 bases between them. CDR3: CASSWLGTNYGYTF. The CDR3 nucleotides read TGTGCCAGCAGCTGGCTCGGAACTAACTATGGCTACACCTTC.

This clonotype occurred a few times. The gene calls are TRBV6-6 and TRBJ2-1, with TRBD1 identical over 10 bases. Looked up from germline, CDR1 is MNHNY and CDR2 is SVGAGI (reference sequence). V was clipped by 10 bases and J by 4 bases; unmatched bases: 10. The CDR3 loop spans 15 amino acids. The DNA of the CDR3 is TGTGCCACTAAAAGAGGGACAGGGGTGTACAATGAGCAGTTCTTC. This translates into CATKRGTGVYNEQFF.

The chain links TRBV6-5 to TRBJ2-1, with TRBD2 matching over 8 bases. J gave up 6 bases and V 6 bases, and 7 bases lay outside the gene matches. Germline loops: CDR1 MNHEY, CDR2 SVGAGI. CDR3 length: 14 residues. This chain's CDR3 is CASRPGLGSNEQFF. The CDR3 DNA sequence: TGTGCCAGCAGGCCGGGACTAGGGAGCAATGAGCAGTTCTTC.

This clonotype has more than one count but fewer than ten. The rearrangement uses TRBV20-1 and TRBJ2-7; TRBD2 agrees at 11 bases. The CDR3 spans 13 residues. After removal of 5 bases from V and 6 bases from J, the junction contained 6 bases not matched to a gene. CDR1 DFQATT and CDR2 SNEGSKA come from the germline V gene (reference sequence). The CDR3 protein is CSAASSGGLEQYF. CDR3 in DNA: TGCAGTGCTGCCTCTAGCGGGGGGCTCGAGCAGTACTTC.

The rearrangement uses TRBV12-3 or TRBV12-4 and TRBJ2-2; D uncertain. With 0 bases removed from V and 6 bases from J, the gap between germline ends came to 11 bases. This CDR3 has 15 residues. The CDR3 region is CASSLAAGVSGELFF. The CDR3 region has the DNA TGTGCCAGCAGTTTAGCCGCTGGTGTCTCCGGGGAGCTGTTTTTT.